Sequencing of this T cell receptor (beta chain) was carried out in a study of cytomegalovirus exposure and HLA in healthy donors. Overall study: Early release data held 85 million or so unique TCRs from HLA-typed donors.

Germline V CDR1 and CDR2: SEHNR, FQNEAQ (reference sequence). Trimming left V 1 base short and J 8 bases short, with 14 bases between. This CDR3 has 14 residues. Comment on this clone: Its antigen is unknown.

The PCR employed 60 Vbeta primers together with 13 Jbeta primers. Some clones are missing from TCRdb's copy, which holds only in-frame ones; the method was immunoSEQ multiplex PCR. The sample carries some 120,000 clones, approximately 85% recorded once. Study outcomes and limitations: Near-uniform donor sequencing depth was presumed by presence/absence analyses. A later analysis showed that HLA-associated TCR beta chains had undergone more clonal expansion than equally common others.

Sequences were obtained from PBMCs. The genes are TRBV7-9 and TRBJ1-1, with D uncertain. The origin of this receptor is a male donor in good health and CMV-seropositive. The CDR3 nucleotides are TGTGCCAGCAGCTTAGTTCCGGAGAGTGGGGAAGCTTTCTTT. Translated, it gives CASSLVPESGEAFF. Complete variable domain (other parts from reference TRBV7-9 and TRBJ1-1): DTGVSQNPRHKITKRGQNVTFRCDPISEHNRLYWYRQTLGQGPEFLTYFQNEAQLEKSRLLSDRFSAERPKGSFSTLEIQRTEQGDSAMYLCASSLVPESGEAFFGQGTRLTVV.